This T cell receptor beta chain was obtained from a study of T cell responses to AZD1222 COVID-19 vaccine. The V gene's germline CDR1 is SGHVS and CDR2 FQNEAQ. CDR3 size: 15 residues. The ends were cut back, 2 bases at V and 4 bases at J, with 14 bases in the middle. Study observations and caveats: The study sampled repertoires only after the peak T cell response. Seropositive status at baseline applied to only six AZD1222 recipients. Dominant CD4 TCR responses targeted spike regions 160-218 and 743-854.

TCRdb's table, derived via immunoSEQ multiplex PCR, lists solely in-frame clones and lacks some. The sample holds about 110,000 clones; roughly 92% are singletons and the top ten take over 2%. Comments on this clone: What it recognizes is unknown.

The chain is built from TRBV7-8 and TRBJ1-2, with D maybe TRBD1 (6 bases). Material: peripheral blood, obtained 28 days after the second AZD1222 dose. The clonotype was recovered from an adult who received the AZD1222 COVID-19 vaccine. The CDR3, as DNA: TGTGCCAGCAGCTTACCGGGACACCTTTTCTATGGCTACACCTTC. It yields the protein CASSLPGHLFYGYTF.